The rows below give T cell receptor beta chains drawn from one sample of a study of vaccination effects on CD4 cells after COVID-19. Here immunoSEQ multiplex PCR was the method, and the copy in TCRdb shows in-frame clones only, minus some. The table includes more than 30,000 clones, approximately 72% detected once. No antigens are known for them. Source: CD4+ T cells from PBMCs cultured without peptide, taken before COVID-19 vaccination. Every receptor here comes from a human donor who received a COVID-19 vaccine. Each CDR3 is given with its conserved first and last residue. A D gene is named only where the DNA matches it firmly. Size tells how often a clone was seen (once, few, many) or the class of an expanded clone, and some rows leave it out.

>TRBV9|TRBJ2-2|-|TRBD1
CASSVSNRGGTGELFF
TGTGCCAGCAGCGTATCCAACAGGGGTGGCACCGGGGAGCTGTTTTTT
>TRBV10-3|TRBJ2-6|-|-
CAISDDTLSGANVLTF
TGTGCCATCAGTGATGACACCCTCTCTGGGGCCAACGTCCTGACTTTC
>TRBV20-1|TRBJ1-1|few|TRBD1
CSARYRGSFF
TGCAGTGCTAGATACAGGGGGAGTTTCTTT
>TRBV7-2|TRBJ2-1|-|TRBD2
CASSTLTSGGAREQFF
TGTGCCAGCAGCACGCTTACTAGCGGGGGGGCCAGAGAGCAGTTCTTC
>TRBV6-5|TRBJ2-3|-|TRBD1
CASSLGQGTDTQYF
TGTGCCAGCAGTCTAGGACAGGGGACGGATACGCAGTATTTT
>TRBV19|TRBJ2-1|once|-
CASSTHQSSYNEQFF
TGTGCCAGTAGTACGCATCAGAGCTCCTACAATGAGCAGTTCTTC
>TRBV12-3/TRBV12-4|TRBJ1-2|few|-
CASSLRVGYGYTF
TGTGCCAGCAGTTTGCGGGTGGGCTATGGCTACACCTTC
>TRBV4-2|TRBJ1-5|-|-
CASSQDQKEDQPQHF
TGTGCCAGCAGCCAAGATCAGAAGGAGGATCAGCCCCAGCATTTT
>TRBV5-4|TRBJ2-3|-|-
CASSVAPGQRSTDTQYF
TGTGCCAGCAGCGTCGCCCCCGGGCAAAGAAGCACAGATACGCAGTATTTT
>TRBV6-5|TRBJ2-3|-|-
CASIQGWGGDDTQYF
TGTGCCAGCATACAGGGATGGGGAGGGGATGATACGCAGTATTTT
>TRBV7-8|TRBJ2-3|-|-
CASSLAGSSSTDTQYF
TGTGCCAGCAGCTTGGCGGGTAGTTCTAGCACAGATACGCAGTATTTT
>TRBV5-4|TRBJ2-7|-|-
CASSLGTEQYF
TGTGCCAGCAGCTTGGGCACGGAGCAGTACTTC
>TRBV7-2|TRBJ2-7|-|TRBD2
CASSTRPGGEQYF
TGTGCCAGCAGCACCCGACCGGGAGGCGAGCAGTACTTC
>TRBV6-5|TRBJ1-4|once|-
CASRPVATNEKLFF
TGTGCCAGCAGACCGGTGGCAACTAATGAAAAACTGTTTTTT